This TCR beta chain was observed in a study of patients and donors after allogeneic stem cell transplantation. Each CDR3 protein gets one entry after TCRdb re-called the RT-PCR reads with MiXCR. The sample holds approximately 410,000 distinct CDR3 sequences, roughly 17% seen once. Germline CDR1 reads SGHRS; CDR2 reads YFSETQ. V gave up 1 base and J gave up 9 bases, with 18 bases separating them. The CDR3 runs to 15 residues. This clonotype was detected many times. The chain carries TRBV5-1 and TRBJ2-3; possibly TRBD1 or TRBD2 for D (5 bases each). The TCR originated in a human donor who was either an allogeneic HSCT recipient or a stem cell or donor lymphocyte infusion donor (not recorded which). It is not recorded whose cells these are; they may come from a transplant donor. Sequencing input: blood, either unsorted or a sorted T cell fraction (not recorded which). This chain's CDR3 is CASSLRVGEKGTQYF. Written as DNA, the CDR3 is TGCGCCAGCAGCTTGAGAGTCGGGGAGAAGGGGACGCAGTATTTT.